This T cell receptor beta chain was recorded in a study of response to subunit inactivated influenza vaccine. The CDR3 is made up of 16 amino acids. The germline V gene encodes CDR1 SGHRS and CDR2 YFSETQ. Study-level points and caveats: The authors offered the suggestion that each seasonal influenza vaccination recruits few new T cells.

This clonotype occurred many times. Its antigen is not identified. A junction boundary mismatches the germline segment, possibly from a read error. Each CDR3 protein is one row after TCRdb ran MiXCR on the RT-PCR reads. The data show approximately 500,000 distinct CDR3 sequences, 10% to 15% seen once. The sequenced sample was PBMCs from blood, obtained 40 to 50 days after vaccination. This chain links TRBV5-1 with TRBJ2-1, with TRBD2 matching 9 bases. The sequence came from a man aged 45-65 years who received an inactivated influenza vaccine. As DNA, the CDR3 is TGTGCCAGCAGCTTAGGGGGTAGCGGGAGCTACAATGAGCAGTTCTTC. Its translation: CASSLGGSGSYNEQFF. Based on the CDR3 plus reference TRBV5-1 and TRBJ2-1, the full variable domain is KAGVTQTPRYLIKTRGQQVTLSCSPISGHRSVSWYQQTPGQGLQFLFEYFSETQRNKGNFPGRFSGRQFSNSRSEMNVSTLELGDSALYLCASSLGGSGSYNEQFFGPGTRLTVL.